These 28 T cell receptor beta chains were all obtained from the same sample, sequenced in a study of vaccination effects on CD4 cells after COVID-19. Their target antigens are unknown. Assay: immunoSEQ multiplex PCR; the TCRdb copy retains only in-frame clones and omits some. Found here are about 23,000 clones, about 76% of them singletons; the top ten hold 3% to 4%. Before sequencing, viral peptide pools were used by the ViraFEST assay to expand antigen-specific CD4+ T cells. Researchers isolated CD4+ T cells once approximately eleven days of culture had elapsed. Vaccinees lacked prior SARS-CoV-2 infection and tested negative for nucleocapsid antibodies. Specimen: CD4+ T cells from PBMCs cultured with SARS-CoV-2 spike peptides, collected before COVID-19 vaccination. The receptors were gathered from a human donor who received a COVID-19 vaccine.

The gene calls are TRBV24-1 and TRBJ2-1; 9 nucleotides line up with TRBD1. The CDR3 runs to 15 residues. After removal of 3 bases from V and 7 bases from J, the junction contained 6 bases not matched to a gene. The germline V gene encodes CDR1 KGHDR and CDR2 SFDVKD. CDR3 coding DNA: TGTGCCACCAGTGATGTCCGGGACAGGGCGAATGAGCAGTTCTTC. Amino acid sequence: CATSDVRDRANEQFF.

The J gene is TRBJ2-2, the V gene TRBV20-1, with a possible D match to TRBD2 (5 bases). Germline values: CDR1 DFQATT, CDR2 SNEGSKA (reference sequence). Trimming removed 3 bases at V and 8 bases at J, with 19 bases between. The CDR3 totals 15 residues. In nucleotides, the CDR3 is TGCAGTGCTAGTATGAGGATAGACTACCCAGGGGAGCTGTTTTTT. It encodes CSASMRIDYPGELFF.

This clone was detected only a few times. The rearrangement joins TRBV2 to TRBJ1-3; D unclear. The germline V gene encodes CDR1 SNHLY and CDR2 FYNNEI. The CDR3 has 13 amino acids. The V and J ends lost 7 bases and 0 bases respectively, with 7 bases between them. The CDR3 nucleotides read TGTGCCAGCATACAAGACTCTGGAAACACCATATATTTT. It is translated as CASIQDSGNTIYF.

This CDR3 is CASSQGGGQAEHYGYTF. The CDR3 coding sequence is TGCGCCAGCAGCCAAGGGGGCGGACAGGCGGAACACTATGGCTACACCTTC. The chain recombines TRBV4-1 with TRBJ1-2, with 7 positions matching TRBD1. The CDR3 consists of 17 residues. V trimming: 1 base; J trimming: 3 bases; junction bases outside the gene matches: 11. Germline V CDR1 and CDR2: MGHRA, YSYEKL.

The chain combines TRBV5-6 with TRBJ1-2, with D perhaps matching TRBD1 (5 bases). Germline CDR1 is SGHDT and CDR2 is YYEEEE. Deletions cut 4 bases from V and 2 bases from J, with 9 bases between. The CDR3 is 13 amino acids. DNA for the CDR3: TGTGCCAGCAGCCGAAGGACAAACTATGGCTACACCTTC. Translated, it gives CASSRRTNYGYTF.

The genes are TRBV7-9 and TRBJ1-2, with 8 bases that match TRBD1. V dropped 3 bases and J dropped 2; count of bases not matched to a gene: 2. CDR3 size: 14 residues. The germline V gene encodes CDR1 SEHNR and CDR2 FQNEAQ (reference sequence). The chain's CDR3 is CASSFAGGNYGYTF. The CDR3 region has the DNA TGTGCCAGCAGCTTTGCAGGGGGCAACTATGGCTACACCTTC.

This clone was observed a single time. The J gene is TRBJ2-1, the V gene TRBV12-5; the match to TRBD2 covers 9 bases. The V gene end was trimmed by 0 bases and the J gene end by 7 bases; junction bases not matched to a gene: 4. Per the germline V gene, CDR1 is LGHNT and CDR2 is FRNRAP. This CDR3 spans 15 amino acids. CDR3 in amino acids: CASGLVSSGINEQFF. CDR3 nucleotide sequence: TGTGCTAGTGGTTTGGTATCTAGCGGGATAAATGAGCAGTTCTTC.

The chain combines TRBV10-3 with TRBJ1-2; 8 bases align to TRBD1. Germline lookup yields CDR1 ENHRY and CDR2 SYGVKD. Trimming at V came to 6 bases and at J to 3 bases, leaving 3 bases not matched to a gene. This CDR3 region has 13 residues. The CDR3 bases are TGTGCCATCAGGACAGGGGTAGACTATGGCTACACCTTC. It translates to CAIRTGVDYGYTF.

The chain links TRBV5-1 to TRBJ2-1; TRBD2 is a possible D gene (5 bases). From germline, CDR1 is SGHRS and CDR2 YFSETQ. The CDR3 totals 14 residues. V lost 5 bases to trimming and J lost 4 bases, with 13 bases between them. The CDR3 DNA reads as TGCGCCAGCAGTGTGGCCGGGGAGTACAATGAGCAGTTCTTC. Translating it yields CASSVAGEYNEQFF. The complete variable domain, with remaining parts taken from reference TRBV5-1 and TRBJ2-1, reads KAGVTQTPRYLIKTRGQQVTLSCSPISGHRSVSWYQQTPGQGLQFLFEYFSETQRNKGNFPGRFSGRQFSNSRSEMNVSTLELGDSALYLCASSVAGEYNEQFFGPGTRLTVL.

This clone was recorded only once. This chain connects TRBV10-2 to TRBJ2-3; 7 nucleotides agree with TRBD1. Germline CDR1 reads WSHSY; CDR2 reads SAAADI. This CDR3 is 14 amino acids long. V was clipped by 8 bases and J by 0 bases; unmatched bases: 5. CDR3 sequence (DNA): TGCGCCAGCCGGCTGACAGGGAGCACAGATACGCAGTATTTT. Translating it yields CASRLTGSTDTQYF.

V and J are TRBV9 and TRBJ2-7; D is ambiguous. Trimming shortened V by 0 bases and J by 2 bases, and 9 bases separated the two germline ends. Germline CDR1 SGDLS, CDR2 YYNGEE. The CDR3 totals 14 residues. In DNA form, the CDR3 reads TGTGCCAGCAGCGTAGATTACGGCCCCTACGAGCAGTACTTC. Amino acids: CASSVDYGPYEQYF.

The J gene is TRBJ1-1, the V gene TRBV6-5, with 8 bases aligning to TRBD1. V gave up 2 bases and J gave up 6 bases; unmatched junction bases: 2. Germline V lookup: CDR1 MNHEY, CDR2 SVGAGI. CDR3 length: 13 amino acids. This CDR3 reads CASSYAQGAEAFF. CDR3 nucleotide sequence: TGTGCCAGCAGTTACGCACAGGGGGCTGAAGCTTTCTTT.

The V call is TRBV5-6, the J call TRBJ2-7; TRBD1 matches at 7 bases. Losses at the gene ends were 4 bases for V and 5 bases for J; bases not matched to a gene: 3. CDR1 and CDR2 (germline): SGHDT, YYEEEE. The CDR3 covers 12 residues. In DNA, the CDR3 is TGTGCCAGCAGCCCCGGACAGGACGAGCAGTACTTC. Amino acids: CASSPGQDEQYF.

The chain employs TRBV19 and TRBJ2-1; the match to TRBD2 covers 15 bases. This CDR3 contains 16 residues. Germline CDR1 and CDR2: LNHDA and SQIVND (reference sequence). V lost 5 bases to trimming and J lost 6 bases; unmatched junction nucleotides: 5. CDR3 region: CASSPRTSGRANEQFF. For the CDR3, the DNA is TGTGCCAGTAGTCCTCGGACTAGCGGGAGGGCCAATGAGCAGTTCTTC.

This chain connects TRBV2 to TRBJ1-2; D remains unclear. The CDR3 totals 13 residues. Trimming took 0 bases from V and 4 from J, leaving 6 bases between them. Per the germline V gene, CDR1 is SNHLY and CDR2 is FYNNEI. This chain's CDR3 is CASSEAGIYGYTF. The CDR3 bases are TGTGCCAGCAGTGAAGCAGGGATCTATGGCTACACCTTC.

The rearrangement joins TRBV5-8 to TRBJ2-2; D is perhaps TRBD2 (5 bases). Trimming cost V 5 bases and J 2 bases, with 13 bases left between them. Germline V gene sequence: CDR1 SGHTS, CDR2 YDEGEE. The CDR3 extends over 15 amino acids. CDR3 sequence (DNA): TGTGCCAGCAGTGAGAGGGCCACCAACACCGGGGAGCTGTTTTTT. Encoded protein: CASSERATNTGELFF. The whole variable domain, filled in from reference TRBV5-8 and TRBJ2-2, reads EAGVTQSPTHLIKTRGQQATLRCSPISGHTSVYWYQQALGLGLQFLLWYDEGEERNRGNFPPRFSGRQFPNYSSELNVNALELEDSALYLCASSERATNTGELFFGEGSRLTVL.

The chain uses TRBV7-8 and TRBJ2-4; D uncertain. Deletions cut 4 bases from V and 0 bases from J, with 13 bases between. This CDR3 has 16 amino acids. CDR1 and CDR2 from the germline V gene are SGHVS and FQNEAQ. The CDR3 here is CASSYTRVLAKNIQYF. CDR3 sequence (DNA): TGTGCCAGCAGCTATACAAGGGTCTTAGCCAAAAACATTCAGTACTTC.

This clone was detected only a few times. This chain links TRBV10-3 with TRBJ1-5; 7 positions agree with TRBD1. The V segment lost 10 bases and the J segment 3 bases; nucleotides outside the gene matches: 3. The germline V gene encodes CDR1 ENHRY and CDR2 SYGVKD. The CDR3 covers 12 residues. Here the CDR3 reads CATGQFNQPQHF. As DNA, the CDR3 is TGTGCCACGGGACAGTTCAATCAGCCCCAGCATTTT.

The rearrangement uses TRBV25-1 and TRBJ2-5; TRBD2 might be the D (6 bases). This CDR3 is built from 15 residues. The V gene lost 1 base and the J gene lost 4 bases, with 13 bases spanning the gap. CDR1 MGHDK and CDR2 SYGVNS come from the germline V gene. CDR3 sequence: CASSELGGVRETQYF. Here the CDR3 DNA reads TGTGCCAGCAGTGAATTAGGAGGGGTGCGAGAGACCCAGTACTTC. The full variable domain, in which reference TRBV25-1 and TRBJ2-5 provide the parts outside the CDR3, is EADIYQTPRYLVIGTGKKITLECSQTMGHDKMYWYQQDPGMELHLIHYSYGVNSTEKGDLSSESTVSRIRTEHFPLTLESARPSHTSQYLCASSELGGVRETQYFGPGTRLLVL.

This clone was picked up a small number of times. The CDR3 loop reads CASQVSWGGYTEAFF. The CDR3 coding sequence is TGTGCCAGCCAAGTGTCTTGGGGCGGATACACTGAAGCTTTCTTT. The chain uses TRBV6-5 and TRBJ1-1; possibly TRBD1 for D (5 bases). CDR3 size: 15 residues. Germline CDR1 and CDR2: MNHEY and SVGAGI. The V gene lost 8 bases and the J gene lost 3 bases, with 19 bases spanning the gap.

V is TRBV12-3 or TRBV12-4 and J is TRBJ2-1; D may be TRBD2 (6 bases). Deletions cut 5 bases from V and 2 bases from J, with 7 bases between. This CDR3 has 13 amino acids. The CDR3 DNA follows: TGTGCCAGCAGTGGACTAACCTACAATGAGCAGTTCTTC. Translation: CASSGLTYNEQFF.

The chain links TRBV5-5 to TRBJ2-2, with unresolved D. Per germline, CDR1 SGHKS and CDR2 YYEKEE (reference sequence). This CDR3 has 15 amino acids. V was pared by 1 base and J by 2 bases, with 9 bases between. The CDR3 DNA reads as TGTGCCAGCAGCTTGTGGGTGGTAAACACCGGGGAGCTGTTTTTT. It translates to CASSLWVVNTGELFF.

This sequence joins TRBV5-1 and TRBJ2-1, with a possible D match to TRBD2 (6 bases). The V end lost 1 base, the J end lost 9 bases, and 17 bases lay between the germline ends. This CDR3 is built from 15 residues. Germline CDR1 SGHRS, CDR2 YFSETQ. CDR3 in amino acids: CASSLQLRELGEQFF. CDR3 nucleotides: TGCGCCAGCAGCTTGCAATTACGGGAGTTGGGTGAGCAGTTCTTC. The variable domain in full, completed from reference TRBV5-1 and TRBJ2-1, reads KAGVTQTPRYLIKTRGQQVTLSCSPISGHRSVSWYQQTPGQGLQFLFEYFSETQRNKGNFPGRFSGRQFSNSRSEMNVSTLELGDSALYLCASSLQLRELGEQFFGPGTRLTVL.

This clone has just a few counts. The chain combines TRBV30 with TRBJ1-2; D remains unclear. Germline-derived CDR1 and CDR2 are GTSNPN and SVGIG (reference sequence). The germline V and J ends were trimmed by 0 bases and 7 bases, with 6 bases remaining between them. This CDR3 has 11 amino acids. DNA of the CDR3: TGTGCCTGGAGTGTAGGCGGTGGCTACACCTTC. Its translation: CAWSVGGGYTF. Supplemented by reference TRBV30 and TRBJ1-2, the full variable domain reads SQTIHQWPATLVQPVGSPLSLECTVEGTSNPNLYWYRQAAGRGLQLLFYSVGIGQISSEVPQNLSASRPQDRQFILSSKKLLLSDSGFYLCAWSVGGGYTFGSGTRLTVV.

Here the CDR3 reads CASNGLAGLFDTGELFF. The CDR3 nucleotides are TGTGCCAGCAACGGACTAGCGGGATTGTTCGACACCGGGGAGCTGTTTTTT. The chain has TRBV3-1 (or the pseudogene TRBV3-2) and TRBJ2-2; 12 bases fit TRBD2. The length of the CDR3 is 17 residues. V lost 7 bases and J lost 3; bases outside the gene matches: 9. Germline loops: CDR1 LGHDT, CDR2 YNNKEL (reference sequence).

The chain joins TRBV10-3 to TRBJ2-7; 8 positions match TRBD2. V lost 3 bases and J lost 3; bases outside the gene matches: 4. This CDR3 region has 14 residues. Germline V gene lookup returns CDR1 ENHRY and CDR2 SYGVKD. Written as DNA, the CDR3 is TGTGCCATCAGTGAAACTAGCGGAGGCTACGAGCAGTACTTC. Amino acid sequence: CAISETSGGYEQYF.

The gene calls are TRBV11-2 and TRBJ1-1; no firm D call. Germline loops: CDR1 SGHAT, CDR2 FQNNGV. The CDR3 length is 13 residues. V gave up 3 bases and J gave up 1 base, with 6 bases separating them. The CDR3 reads CASSFQPNTEAFF. The CDR3 nucleotides read TGTGCCAGCAGCTTTCAACCGAACACTGAAGCTTTCTTT.

This clone was seen once. The gene calls are TRBV25-1 and TRBJ2-7; 9 bases map to TRBD2. This CDR3 spans 15 amino acids. The V segment lost 4 bases and the J segment 4 bases; nucleotides outside the gene matches: 8. The V gene's germline CDR1 is MGHDK and CDR2 SYGVNS. CDR3 nucleotides: TGTGCCAGCAGTGGTAGAGGTAGCGGGGGTTACGAGCAGTACTTC. This gives the protein CASSGRGSGGYEQYF.